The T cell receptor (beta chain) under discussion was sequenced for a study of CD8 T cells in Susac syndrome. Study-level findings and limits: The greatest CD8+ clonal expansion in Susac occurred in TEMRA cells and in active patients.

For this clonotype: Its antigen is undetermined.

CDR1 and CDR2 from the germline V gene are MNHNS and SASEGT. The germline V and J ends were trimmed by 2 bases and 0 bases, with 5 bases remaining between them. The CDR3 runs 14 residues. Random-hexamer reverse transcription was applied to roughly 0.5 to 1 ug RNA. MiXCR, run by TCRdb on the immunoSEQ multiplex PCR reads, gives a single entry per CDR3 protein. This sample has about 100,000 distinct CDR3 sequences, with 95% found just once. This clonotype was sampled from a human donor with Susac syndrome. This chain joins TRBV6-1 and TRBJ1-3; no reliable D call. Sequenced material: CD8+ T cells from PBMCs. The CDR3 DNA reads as TGTGCCAGCAGTGAAAACTTCTCTGGAAACACCATATATTTT. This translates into CASSENFSGNTIYF.